One and the same sample provided the 10 T cell receptor beta chains below, sequenced in a study of T-cell reconstitution after alpha-beta-depleted transplantation in children. Unique molecular identifiers were incorporated when the TCRbeta library was constructed. TCRdb reprocessed the PCR reads with MiXCR, giving one entry per CDR3 protein. The sample lists 150,000 to 250,000 distinct CDR3 sequences; less than 15% were seen once. Material: PBMCs from the stem cell graft donor, obtained from the stem cell graft. Receptor source: a human donor who donated a stem cell graft to a child with acute lymphoblastic leukemia.

This clonotype was seen ten or more times. The rearrangement joins TRBV20-1 to TRBJ2-7; a weak D match, TRBD1 (5 bases). Germline CDR1 is DFQATT and CDR2 is SNEGSKA (reference sequence). V lost 6 bases to trimming and J lost 6 bases, with 18 bases between them. This CDR3 has 13 amino acids. CDR3: CSARTPPSAEQYF. The CDR3 region has the DNA TGCAGTGCCCGGACACCCCCTTCGGCCGAGCAGTACTTC.

This clonotype occurred many times. The chain recombines TRBV7-7 with TRBJ2-2; D remains ambiguous. Trimming left V 11 bases short and J 2 bases short, with 6 bases between. The germline V gene has CDR1 SSHAT and CDR2 FNYEAQ (reference sequence). CDR3 length: 11 amino acids. CDR3 sequence (DNA): TGTGCCTGGGGAAACACCGGGGAGCTGTTTTTT. The encoded protein is CAWGNTGELFF.

This rearrangement joins TRBV3-1 to TRBJ2-2, with TRBD2 matching over 7 bases. The CDR3 runs to 14 residues. J lost 0 bases, V lost 8 bases, and 3 bases had no gene match. CDR1 and CDR2 from the germline V gene are LGHDT and YNNKEL (reference sequence). CDR3 amino acids: CASRGGPNTGELFF. In DNA form, the CDR3 reads TGTGCCAGCCGGGGAGGGCCGAACACCGGGGAGCTGTTTTTT. Drawing the rest from reference TRBV3-1 and TRBJ2-2, the complete variable domain is DTAVSQTPKYLVTQMGNDKSIKCEQNLGHDTMYWYKQDSKKFLKIMFSYNNKELIINETVPNRFSPKSPDKAHLNLHINSLELGDSAVYFCASRGGPNTGELFFGEGSRLTVL.

The chain employs TRBV11-2 and TRBJ2-7, with 10 bases lining up with TRBD2. V trimming: 1 base; J trimming: 0 bases; junction bases outside the gene matches: 6. Germline CDR1 is SGHAT and CDR2 is FQNNGV. This CDR3 has 17 amino acids. This CDR3 reads CASSLGGLAGVSYEQYF. CDR3 coding DNA: TGTGCCAGCAGCTTAGGTGGGCTAGCGGGAGTCTCCTACGAGCAGTACTTC.

This clonotype was seen many times. CDR3 nucleotide sequence: TGTGCCAGCAGTTCCCTGGGGGGAGGGGGCTACAATGAGCAGTTCTTC. It translates to CASSSLGGGGYNEQFF. This chain joins TRBV6-5 and TRBJ2-1; D may be TRBD2 (7 bases). Looked up from germline, CDR1 is MNHEY and CDR2 is SVGAGI. This CDR3 spans 16 amino acids. The germline V and J ends were trimmed by 4 bases and 3 bases, with 16 bases remaining between them.

This clonotype was seen repeatedly, ten times or more. The chain has TRBV5-1 and TRBJ1-2; a weak D match, TRBD1 (5 bases). There are 14 residues in the CDR3. V lost 1 base and J lost 3, with 10 bases in between. Germline-derived CDR1 and CDR2 are SGHRS and YFSETQ. The CDR3 here is CASSLQDTDYGYTF. The CDR3 DNA sequence: TGCGCCAGCAGCTTGCAGGACACAGACTATGGCTACACCTTC.

The chain couples TRBV7-9 to TRBJ2-3, with D hard to call. In germline, CDR1 is SEHNR, CDR2 FQNEAQ (reference sequence). CDR3 length: 14 amino acids. Trimming shortened V by 5 bases and J by 1 base, and 10 bases separated the two germline ends. DNA for the CDR3: TGTGCCAGCAGCCCGTCCGCGGGCACAGATACGCAGTATTTT. Translating it yields CASSPSAGTDTQYF.

This clonotype was observed at least ten times. One end of the junction does not line up with germline, which may come from a read error. The chain combines TRBV4-1 with TRBJ2-5; 8 nucleotides line up with TRBD2. The germline V gene encodes CDR1 MGHRA and CDR2 YSYEKL. This CDR3 has 17 amino acids. As DNA, the CDR3 is TGCGCCAGCAGCCAACTGAATAGCGGGGCGACCCAAAAGACCCAGTACTTC. This codes for CASSQLNSGATQKTQYF.

This clonotype has ten or more counts. At one of its ends the junction is not consistent with the germline gene, which may arise from a read error. The chain couples TRBV10-3 to TRBJ2-7, with D unclear. Germline-derived CDR1 and CDR2 are ENHRY and SYGVKD. This CDR3 is 12 amino acids long. The CDR3 spells CATRDVSDEQYF. CDR3 nucleotide sequence: TGTGCCACCCGAGACGTCTCCGACGAGCAGTACTTC.

Ten or more counts support this clonotype. The junction differs from germline at one of its ends, possibly a read error. V usage is TRBV6-1 and J usage is TRBJ2-4, with 8 bases lining up with TRBD2. From germline, CDR1 is MNHNS and CDR2 SASEGT. This CDR3 spans 15 amino acids. CDR3 nucleotides: TGTGCCAGCAGTCAAGCGGGAGTAGCCAAAAACATTCAGTACTTC. Translation gives CASSQAGVAKNIQYF.